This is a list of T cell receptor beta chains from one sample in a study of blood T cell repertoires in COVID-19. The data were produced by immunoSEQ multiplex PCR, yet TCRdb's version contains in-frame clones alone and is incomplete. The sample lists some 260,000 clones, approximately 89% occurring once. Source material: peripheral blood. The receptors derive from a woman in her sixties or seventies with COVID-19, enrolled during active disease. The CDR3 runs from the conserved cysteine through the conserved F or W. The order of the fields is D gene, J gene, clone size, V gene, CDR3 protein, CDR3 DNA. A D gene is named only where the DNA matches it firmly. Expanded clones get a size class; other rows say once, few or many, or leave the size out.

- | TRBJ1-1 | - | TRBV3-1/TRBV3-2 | CASSQEGGTEAFF | TGTGCCAGCAGCCAAGAGGGGGGCACTGAAGCTTTCTTT
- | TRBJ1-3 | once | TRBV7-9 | CASSLRTPISGNTIYF | TGTGCCAGCAGCTTACGGACACCGATCTCTGGAAACACCATATATTTT
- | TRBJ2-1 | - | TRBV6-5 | CASSSRGPLYNEQFF | TGTGCCAGCAGTTCCCGGGGTCCCCTATACAATGAGCAGTTCTTC
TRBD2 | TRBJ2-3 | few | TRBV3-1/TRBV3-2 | CASSPTGTRLSNTQYF | TGTGCCAGCAGCCCTACCGGGACTAGGCTTTCGAATACGCAGTATTTT
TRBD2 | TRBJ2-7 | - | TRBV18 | CASSPSGGYSYEQYF | TGTGCCAGCTCACCATCGGGGGGATACTCCTACGAGCAGTACTTC
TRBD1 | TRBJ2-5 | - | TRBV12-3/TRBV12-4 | CASRAGQGETQYF | TGTGCCAGCAGGGCTGGACAGGGAGAGACCCAGTACTTC
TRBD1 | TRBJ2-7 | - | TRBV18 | CASSPTTGAAYEQYF | TGTGCCAGCTCACCTACCACAGGGGCGGCATACGAGCAGTACTTC
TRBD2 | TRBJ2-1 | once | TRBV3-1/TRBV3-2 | CASSQTPGLANEQFF | TGTGCCAGCAGCCAAACCCCGGGACTAGCCAATGAGCAGTTCTTC
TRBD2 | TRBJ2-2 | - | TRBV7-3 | CASSLIAGGPGTGELFF | TGTGCCAGCAGCCTGATAGCGGGAGGGCCGGGCACCGGGGAGCTGTTTTTT
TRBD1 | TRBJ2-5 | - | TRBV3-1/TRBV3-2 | CASSQDRDRSRTQYF | TGTGCCAGCAGCCAAGATCGGGACAGATCTCGGACCCAGTACTTC
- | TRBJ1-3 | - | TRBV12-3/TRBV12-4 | CASSFGGSTIYF | TGTGCCAGCAGTTTCGGGGGAAGCACCATATATTTT
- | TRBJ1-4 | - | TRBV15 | CATSRVGRGGEKLFF | TGTGCCACCAGCAGAGTAGGGAGGGGGGGAGAAAAACTGTTTTTT
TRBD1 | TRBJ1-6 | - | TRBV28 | CASSLFGTGGGSPLHF | TGTGCCAGCAGTTTATTCGGGACAGGGGGGGGTTCACCCCTCCACTTT
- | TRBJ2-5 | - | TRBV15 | CATSTNRAGETQYF | TGTGCCACCAGCACCAACAGGGCGGGAGAGACCCAGTACTTC
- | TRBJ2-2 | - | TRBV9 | CASSVQGGGELFF | TGTGCCAGCAGCGTGCAAGGGGGCGGGGAGCTGTTTTTT
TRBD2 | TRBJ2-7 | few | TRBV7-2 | CASSTEGTSGSYEQYF | TGTGCCAGCAGTACAGAGGGGACTAGCGGTTCCTACGAGCAGTACTTC
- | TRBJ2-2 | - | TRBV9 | CASSPRLASSGELFF | TGTGCCAGCAGCCCCCGATTAGCATCGTCCGGGGAGCTGTTTTTT
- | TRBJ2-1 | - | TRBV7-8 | CASSSGRDGYNEQFF | TGTGCCAGCAGCTCAGGGCGGGACGGTTACAATGAGCAGTTCTTC
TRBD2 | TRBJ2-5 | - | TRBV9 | CASSAPGGGRLARETQYF | TGTGCCAGCAGCGCCCCGGGGGGGGGTCGATTAGCTCGGGAGACCCAGTACTTC
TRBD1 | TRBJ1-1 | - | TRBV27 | CASSPRQGFSTEAFF | TGTGCCAGCAGTCCGCGACAGGGTTTTTCGACTGAAGCTTTCTTT
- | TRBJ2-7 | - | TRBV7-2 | CASSLQAGKTIHYEQYF | TGTGCCAGCAGCTTACAGGCGGGAAAAACGATCCACTACGAGCAGTACTTC
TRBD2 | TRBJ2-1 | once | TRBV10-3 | CAISASGRAEEQFF | TGTGCCATCAGTGCTAGCGGGAGGGCCGAGGAGCAGTTCTTC
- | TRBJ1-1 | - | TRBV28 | CASTRAGMNTEAFF | TGTGCCAGCACGAGGGCGGGGATGAACACTGAAGCTTTCTTT
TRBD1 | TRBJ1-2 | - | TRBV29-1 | CSVSLRDRPNYGYTF | TGCAGCGTCTCCCTCCGGGACAGACCTAACTATGGCTACACCTTC
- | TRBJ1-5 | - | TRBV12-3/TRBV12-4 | CASTGSQGQPQHF | TGTGCCAGCACTGGCTCTCAGGGACAGCCCCAGCATTTT
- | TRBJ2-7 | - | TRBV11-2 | CASSPDTYEQYF | TGTGCCAGCAGCCCAGACACCTACGAGCAGTACTTC
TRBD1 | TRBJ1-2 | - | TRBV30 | CAWSVDGAQGYGYTF | TGTGCCTGGAGTGTCGACGGGGCACAGGGGTATGGCTACACCTTC
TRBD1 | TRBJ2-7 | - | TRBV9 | CASSAQGAPGYEQYF | TGTGCCAGCAGCGCACAGGGGGCGCCGGGGTACGAGCAGTACTTC
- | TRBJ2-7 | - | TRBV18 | CASSPMDSVSYEQYF | TGTGCCAGCTCACCTATGGACAGCGTCTCCTACGAGCAGTACTTC
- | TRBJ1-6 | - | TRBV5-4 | CASSLLPGNSPLHF | TGTGCCAGCAGCTTGTTGCCGGGTAATTCACCCCTCCACTTT
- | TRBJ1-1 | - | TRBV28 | CASSPGGHTEAFF | TGTGCCAGCAGTCCGGGGGGGCACACTGAAGCTTTCTTT
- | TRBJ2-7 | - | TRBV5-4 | CASSVGGSSYEQYF | TGTGCCAGCAGCGTCGGGGGTAGCTCCTACGAGCAGTACTTC
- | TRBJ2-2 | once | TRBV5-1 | CASSPTGYTGELFF | TGCGCCAGCAGCCCGACAGGATACACCGGGGAGCTGTTTTTT
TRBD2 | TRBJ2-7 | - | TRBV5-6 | CASSLIGRAYEQYF | TGTGCCAGCAGCTTGATCGGGAGGGCCTACGAGCAGTACTTC
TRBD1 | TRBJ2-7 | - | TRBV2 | CASRRDRPSYEQYF | TGTGCCAGCAGACGGGACAGACCTTCCTACGAGCAGTACTTC
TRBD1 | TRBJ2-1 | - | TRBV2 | CASRGDSSYNEQFF | TGTGCCAGCAGGGGGGACAGCTCCTACAATGAGCAGTTCTTC
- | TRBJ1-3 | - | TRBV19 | CASSIPETGSSKPGNTIYF | TGTGCCAGTAGTATTCCCGAGACAGGAAGCTCAAAGCCTGGAAACACCATATATTTT
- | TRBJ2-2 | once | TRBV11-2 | CASTRGGTGELFF | TGTGCATCGACCCGGGGAGGCACCGGGGAGCTGTTTTTT
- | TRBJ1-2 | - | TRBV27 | CASSLSPSGRNYGYTF | TGTGCCAGCAGTTTAAGCCCATCAGGAAGAAACTATGGCTACACCTTC
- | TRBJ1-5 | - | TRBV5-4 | CASSLAGGQPQHF | TGTGCCAGCAGCTTGGCGGGGGGGCAGCCCCAGCATTTT
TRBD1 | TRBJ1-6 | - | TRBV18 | CASSPTGDNSPLHF | TGTGCCAGCTCCCCGACAGGGGATAATTCACCCCTCCACTTT
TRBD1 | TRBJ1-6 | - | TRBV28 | CASSLQGANNSPLHF | TGTGCCAGCAGTCTACAGGGGGCGAATAATTCACCCCTCCACTTT
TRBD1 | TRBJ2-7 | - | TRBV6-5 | CASSYSAQGAYEQYF | TGTGCCAGCAGTTACTCGGCACAGGGGGCCTACGAGCAGTACTTC
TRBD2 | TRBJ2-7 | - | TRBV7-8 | CASSSRLADSYEQYF | TGTGCCAGCAGCTCTCGACTAGCGGACTCCTACGAGCAGTACTTC
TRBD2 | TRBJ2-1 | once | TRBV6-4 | CASSGTSGRSNEQFF | TGTGCCAGCAGCGGGACTAGCGGGAGGAGCAATGAGCAGTTCTTC
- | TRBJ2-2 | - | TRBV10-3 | CAISLSQTSNTGELFF | TGTGCCATCAGTTTGTCCCAGACTAGTAACACCGGGGAGCTGTTTTTT
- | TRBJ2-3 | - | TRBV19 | CASSNRVGGDTQYF | TGTGCCAGTAGTAACCGAGTAGGGGGAGATACGCAGTATTTT